This TCR beta chain was sequenced for a study of T cells of healthy individuals. This clonotype was observed at least ten times. Trimming pared 7 bases from V and 2 bases from J, leaving 10 bases between. The CDR3 consists of 13 residues. Germline V lookup: CDR1 WSHSY, CDR2 SAAADI. TCRdb used MiXCR to reprocess the 5' RACE reads, holding one entry per CDR3 protein. The sample shows 60,000 to 70,000 distinct CDR3 sequences, roughly 15% of them seen only once. This TCR was recovered from a human donor in good health. The J gene is TRBJ2-3, the V gene TRBV10-2; D is uncertain. For the CDR3, the DNA is TGCGCCAGCATGTGGGTCACCACAGATACGCAGTATTTT. Protein: CASMWVTTDTQYF.